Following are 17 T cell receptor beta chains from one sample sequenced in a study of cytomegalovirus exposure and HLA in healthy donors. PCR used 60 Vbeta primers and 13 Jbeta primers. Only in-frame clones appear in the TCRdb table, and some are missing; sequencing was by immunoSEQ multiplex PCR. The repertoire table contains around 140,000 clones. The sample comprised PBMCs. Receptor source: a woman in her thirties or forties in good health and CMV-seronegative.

The CDR3 loop reads CASSDFPDRGTEAFF. CDR3 in DNA: TGCGCCAGCAGTGACTTTCCGGACAGGGGCACTGAAGCTTTCTTT. This chain joins TRBV10-2 and TRBJ1-1; TRBD1 agrees at 9 bases. The CDR3 has 15 residues. V trimming: 3 bases; J trimming: 4 bases; junction bases outside the gene matches: 6. Germline loops: CDR1 WSHSY, CDR2 SAAADI.

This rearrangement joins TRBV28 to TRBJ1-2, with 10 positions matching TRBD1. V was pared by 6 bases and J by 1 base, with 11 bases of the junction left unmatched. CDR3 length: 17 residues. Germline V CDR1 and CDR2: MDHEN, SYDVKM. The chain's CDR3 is CASRTPGQGPFNYGYTF. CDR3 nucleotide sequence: TGTGCCAGCAGGACCCCGGGACAGGGGCCTTTTAACTATGGCTACACCTTC.

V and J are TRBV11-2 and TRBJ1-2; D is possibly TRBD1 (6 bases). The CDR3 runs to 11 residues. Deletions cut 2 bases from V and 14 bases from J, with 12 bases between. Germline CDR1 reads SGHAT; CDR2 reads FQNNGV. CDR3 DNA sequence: TGTGCCAGCAGCTTATCGGGGGGCTGTACCTTC. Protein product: CASSLSGGCTF.

The CDR3 sequence is CASSLGWDRVAEAFF. The CDR3, as DNA: TGTGCCAGCAGCCTCGGATGGGACAGGGTCGCTGAAGCTTTCTTT. The genes are TRBV7-9 and TRBJ1-1; 9 nucleotides agree with TRBD1. CDR1 and CDR2 from the germline V gene are SEHNR and FQNEAQ (reference sequence). The CDR3 is 15 residues long. After removal of 5 bases from V and 6 bases from J, the junction contained 10 bases not matched to a gene.

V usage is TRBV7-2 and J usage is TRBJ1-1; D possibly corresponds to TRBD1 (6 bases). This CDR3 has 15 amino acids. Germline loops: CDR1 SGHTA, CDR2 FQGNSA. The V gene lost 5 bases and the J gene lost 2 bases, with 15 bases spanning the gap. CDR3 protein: CASSRSRGTNTEAFF. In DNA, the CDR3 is TGTGCCAGCAGCAGAAGCAGGGGCACAAACACTGAAGCTTTCTTT.

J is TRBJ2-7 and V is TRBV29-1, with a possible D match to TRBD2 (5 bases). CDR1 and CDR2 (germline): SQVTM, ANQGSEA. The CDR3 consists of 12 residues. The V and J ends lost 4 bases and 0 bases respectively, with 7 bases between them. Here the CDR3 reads CSVAGSSYEQYF. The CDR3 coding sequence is TGCAGCGTTGCTGGGAGCTCCTACGAGCAGTACTTC.

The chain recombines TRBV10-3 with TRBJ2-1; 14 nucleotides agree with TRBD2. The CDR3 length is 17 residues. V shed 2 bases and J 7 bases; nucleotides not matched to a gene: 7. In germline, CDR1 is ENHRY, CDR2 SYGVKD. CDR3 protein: CAISEGWTSGGWNEQFF. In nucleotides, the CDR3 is TGTGCCATCAGTGAGGGATGGACTAGCGGGGGGTGGAATGAGCAGTTCTTC.

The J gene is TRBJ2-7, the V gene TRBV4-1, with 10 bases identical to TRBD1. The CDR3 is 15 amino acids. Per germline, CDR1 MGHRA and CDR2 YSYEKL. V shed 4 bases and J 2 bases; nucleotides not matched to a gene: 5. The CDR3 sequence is CASSPGQGVAYEQYF. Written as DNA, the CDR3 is TGCGCCAGCAGCCCAGGACAGGGGGTAGCCTACGAGCAGTACTTC.

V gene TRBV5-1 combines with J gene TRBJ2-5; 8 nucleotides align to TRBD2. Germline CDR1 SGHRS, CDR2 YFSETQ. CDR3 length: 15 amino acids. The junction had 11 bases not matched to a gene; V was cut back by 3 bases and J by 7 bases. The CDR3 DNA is TGCGCCAGCAGCTCGTCGCAAGCGGGGGCGGGGACCCAGTACTTC. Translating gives CASSSSQAGAGTQYF.

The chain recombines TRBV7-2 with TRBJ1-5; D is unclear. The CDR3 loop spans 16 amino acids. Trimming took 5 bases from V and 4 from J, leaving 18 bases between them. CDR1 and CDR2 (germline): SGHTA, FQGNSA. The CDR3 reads CASSPRSGLGNQPQHF. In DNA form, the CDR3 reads TGTGCCAGCAGCCCCAGGTCTGGGCTCGGAAATCAGCCCCAGCATTTT.

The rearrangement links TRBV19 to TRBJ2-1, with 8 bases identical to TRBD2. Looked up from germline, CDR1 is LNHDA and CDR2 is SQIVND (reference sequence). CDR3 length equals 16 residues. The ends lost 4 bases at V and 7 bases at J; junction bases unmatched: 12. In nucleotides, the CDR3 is TGTGCCAGTAGTAGACTAGCGTCCGTTCTTAGGAATGAGCAGTTCTTC. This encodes CASSRLASVLRNEQFF.

The CDR3 region is CASSTSSGGTTDTQYF. The DNA for the CDR3 is TGCGCCAGCAGCACCTCTAGCGGGGGGACCACAGATACGCAGTATTTT. V and J are TRBV5-1 and TRBJ2-3, with TRBD2 matching over 11 bases. CDR3 length: 16 residues. Germline CDR1 reads SGHRS; CDR2 reads YFSETQ. Unmatched junction bases numbered 6, after V lost 4 bases and J lost 2 bases.

CDR3 DNA sequence: TGTGCCAGCAGTGAATTCCCCACGGGCAATCAGCCCCAGCATTTT. This sequence encodes CASSEFPTGNQPQHF. The chain has TRBV2 and TRBJ1-5; D gene unclear. The V end lost 2 bases, the J end lost 2 bases, and 10 bases lay between the germline ends. The length of the CDR3 is 15 residues. CDR1 SNHLY and CDR2 FYNNEI come from the germline V gene.

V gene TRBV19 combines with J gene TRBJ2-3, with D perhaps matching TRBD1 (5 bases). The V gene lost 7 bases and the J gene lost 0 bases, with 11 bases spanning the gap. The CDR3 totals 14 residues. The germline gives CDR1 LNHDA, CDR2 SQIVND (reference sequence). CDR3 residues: CASTLTVSTDTQYF. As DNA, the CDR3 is TGTGCCAGTACCCTGACAGTTAGCACAGATACGCAGTATTTT.

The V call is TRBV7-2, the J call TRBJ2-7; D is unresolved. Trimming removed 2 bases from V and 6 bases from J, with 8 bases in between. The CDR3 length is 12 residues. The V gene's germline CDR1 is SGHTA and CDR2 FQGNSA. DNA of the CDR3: TGTGCCAGCAGCTTAATCTCTAGCGAGCAGTACTTC. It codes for CASSLISSEQYF.

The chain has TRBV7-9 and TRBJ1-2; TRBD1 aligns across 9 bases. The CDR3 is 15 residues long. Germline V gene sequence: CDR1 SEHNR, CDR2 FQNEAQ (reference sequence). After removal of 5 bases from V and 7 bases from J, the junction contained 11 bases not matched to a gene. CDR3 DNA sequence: TGTGCCAGCAGCCTGGCCAATACAGGGGGCAGTGGCTACACCTTC. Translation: CASSLANTGGSGYTF. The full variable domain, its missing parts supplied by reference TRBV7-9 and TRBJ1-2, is DTGVSQNPRHKITKRGQNVTFRCDPISEHNRLYWYRQTLGQGPEFLTYFQNEAQLEKSRLLSDRFSAERPKGSFSTLEIQRTEQGDSAMYLCASSLANTGGSGYTFGSGTRLTVV.

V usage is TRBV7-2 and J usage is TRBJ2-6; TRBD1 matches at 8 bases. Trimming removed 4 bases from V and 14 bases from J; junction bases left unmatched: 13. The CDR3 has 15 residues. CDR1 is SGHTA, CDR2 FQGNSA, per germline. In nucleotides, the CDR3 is TGTGCCAGCAGCTCAGCAGGGGGCGAGGCCCCACTCCTGACTTTC. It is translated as CASSSAGGEAPLLTF.